These 15 T cell receptor beta chains were all obtained from the same sample, sequenced in a study of a mutant IDH1 vaccine in newly diagnosed glioma. The protocol was immunoSEQ multiplex PCR, while the TCRdb copy is restricted to in-frame clones and leaves out a portion. The table has about 38,000 clones, around 90% seen once. Documented time point: baseline, week 1 (first vaccination visit). As to treatment: pre-vaccination baseline after standard-of-care therapy. The specimen was PBMCs, collected from a glioma patient treated with radiotherapy, temozolomide or both. These receptors all stem from a man between 18 and 35 years old with glioma.

V usage is TRBV29-1 and J usage is TRBJ2-5; D is tentatively TRBD1 or TRBD2 (6 bases each). The CDR3 length is 14 residues. Looked up from germline, CDR1 is SQVTM and CDR2 is ANQGSEA. V was shortened by 3 bases and J by 5 bases, with 16 bases between the two germline ends. CDR3 sequence reads: CSVDTRGLAETQYF. DNA for the CDR3: TGCAGCGTTGATACCCGGGGGCTAGCTGAGACCCAGTACTTC.

The V gene is TRBV27, the J gene TRBJ2-3; D is unclear. Germline loops: CDR1 MNHEY, CDR2 SMNVEV (reference sequence). The CDR3 has 13 amino acids. The V end lost 4 bases, the J end lost 2 bases, and 7 bases lay between the germline ends. DNA for the CDR3: TGTGCCAGCAGTTCGTGGGACACAGATACGCAGTATTTT. As protein: CASSSWDTDTQYF.

This chain connects TRBV29-1 to TRBJ1-2, with D uncertain. Germline V gene data show CDR1 as SQVTM and CDR2 as ANQGSEA. V was shortened by 2 bases and J by 2 bases, with 9 bases between the two germline ends. The CDR3 has 13 amino acids. The CDR3 DNA reads TGCAGCGTTGAAACCGGGCCAAACTATGGCTACACCTTC. Translated: CSVETGPNYGYTF.

The chain is built from TRBV7-9 and TRBJ1-1; D remains ambiguous. Trimming left V 6 bases short and J 1 base short, with 9 bases between. Per germline, CDR1 SEHNR and CDR2 FQNEAQ (reference sequence). The CDR3 is made up of 13 amino acids. CDR3 coding DNA: TGTGCCAGCAGTCTACCGGGGAACACTGAAGCTTTCTTT. Its translation: CASSLPGNTEAFF.

The genes are TRBV29-1 and TRBJ1-1; 7 bases line up with TRBD1. V was pared by 8 bases and J by 1 base, with 4 bases of the junction left unmatched. This CDR3 spans 12 amino acids. CDR1 is SQVTM, CDR2 ANQGSEA, per germline. CDR3 protein: CSTRTGNTEAFF. CDR3 nucleotide sequence: TGCAGCACCCGGACAGGGAACACTGAAGCTTTCTTT.

V and J are TRBV28 and TRBJ1-2; TRBD1 is a possible D gene (6 bases). Germline assignment: CDR1 MDHEN and CDR2 SYDVKM. V was pared by 7 bases and J by 4 bases, with 13 bases between. This CDR3 spans 13 amino acids. The CDR3 bases are TGTGCCAGCACAAGGGGGGGCCGCTATGGCTACACCTTC. It encodes CASTRGGRYGYTF.

The genes are TRBV29-1 and TRBJ2-5; 10 nucleotides line up with TRBD1. CDR3 length: 12 amino acids. In germline, CDR1 is SQVTM, CDR2 ANQGSEA. Losses at the gene ends were 7 bases for V and 4 bases for J; bases not matched to a gene: 3. The CDR3 DNA reads as TGCAGCGGACGGACAGGGGGAGAGACCCAGTACTTC. This gives the protein CSGRTGGETQYF.

The chain joins TRBV28 to TRBJ2-7, with D unclear. Germline V gives CDR1 MDHEN, CDR2 SYDVKM. The CDR3 sequence is 11 residues long. The ends were cut back, 6 bases at V and 5 bases at J, with 8 bases in the middle. This chain's CDR3 is CASSDRDEQYF. CDR3 DNA: TGTGCCAGCAGCGACCGCGACGAGCAGTACTTC.

The V gene is TRBV5-4, the J gene TRBJ2-7, with D perhaps TRBD2 (6 bases). The germline V gene encodes CDR1 SGHNT and CDR2 YYREEE (reference sequence). This CDR3 has 15 residues. Trimming removed 0 bases at V and 4 bases at J, with 14 bases between. In nucleotides, the CDR3 is TGTGCCAGCAGCTTGGCAGGGCGGGGAGAATACGAGCAGTACTTC. Residues: CASSLAGRGEYEQYF.

CDR3 DNA sequence: TGTGCCAGCAGCTTCTCGACAGGGTGGAACACTGAAGCTTTCTTT. It specifies CASSFSTGWNTEAFF. The chain combines TRBV5-8 with TRBJ1-1, with 7 bases aligning to TRBD1. Trimming removed 2 bases from V and 1 base from J; junction bases left unmatched: 5. The germline V gene encodes CDR1 SGHTS and CDR2 YDEGEE. This CDR3 has 15 amino acids.

The gene calls are TRBV10-3 and TRBJ1-1, with 7 positions matching TRBD1. The CDR3 extends over 16 amino acids. V gave up 0 bases and J gave up 5 bases; unmatched junction bases: 9. The V gene's germline CDR1 is ENHRY and CDR2 SYGVKD. CDR3 in DNA: TGTGCCATCAGTGAGTCGACAGGGCGGTGGGAGACTGAAGCTTTCTTT. Translating it yields CAISESTGRWETEAFF.

The chain's CDR3 is CASSRYRGPTLDDYTF. The CDR3 region has the DNA TGTGCCAGCAGCCGATACAGGGGGCCCACCCTTGATGACTACACCTTC. The rearrangement links TRBV7-2 to TRBJ1-2; 9 bases line up with TRBD1. Germline CDR1 is SGHTA and CDR2 is FQGNSA. Trimming removed 5 bases from V and 10 bases from J; junction bases left unmatched: 17. The CDR3 covers 16 residues.

This clone was seen just once. V is TRBV6-5 and J is TRBJ1-5; D unresolved. Per germline, CDR1 MNHEY and CDR2 SVGAGI. V was cut by 6 bases and J by 6 bases, with 15 bases left in between. This CDR3 contains 14 residues. The CDR3 nucleotides read TGTGCCAGCAGCCCGGCGGTAGGAGGTCAGCCCCAGCATTTT. The encoded protein is CASSPAVGGQPQHF.

This rearrangement joins TRBV5-5 to TRBJ1-1; D possibly corresponds to TRBD1 (6 bases). The CDR3 has 14 residues. The germline gives CDR1 SGHKS, CDR2 YYEKEE (reference sequence). Trimming took 4 bases from V and 5 from J, leaving 15 bases between them. The CDR3 coding sequence is TGTGCCAGCAGCCAGGGGACGGGCCCAACTGAAGCTTTCTTT. It encodes CASSQGTGPTEAFF.

V and J are TRBV7-2 and TRBJ1-2, with no clear D. CDR3 length: 12 residues. Germline loops: CDR1 SGHTA, CDR2 FQGNSA. The V gene lost 4 bases and the J gene lost 8 bases, with 11 bases spanning the gap. CDR3 sequence: CASSSGSMGYTF. The CDR3 coding sequence is TGTGCCAGCAGCTCCGGAAGCATGGGCTACACCTTC.